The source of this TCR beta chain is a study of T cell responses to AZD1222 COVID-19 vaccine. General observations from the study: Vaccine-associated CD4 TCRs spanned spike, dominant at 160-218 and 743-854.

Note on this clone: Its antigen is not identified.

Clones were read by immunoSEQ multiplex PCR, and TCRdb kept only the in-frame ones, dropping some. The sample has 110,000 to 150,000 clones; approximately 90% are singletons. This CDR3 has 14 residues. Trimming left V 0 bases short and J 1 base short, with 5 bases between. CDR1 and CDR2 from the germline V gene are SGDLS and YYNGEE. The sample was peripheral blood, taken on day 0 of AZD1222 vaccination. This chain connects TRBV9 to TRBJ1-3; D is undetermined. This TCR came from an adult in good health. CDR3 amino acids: CASSVGVSGNTIYF. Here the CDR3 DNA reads TGTGCCAGCAGCGTAGGGGTTTCTGGAAACACCATATATTTT.